This T cell receptor beta chain was sequenced during a study of graft-versus-host responses after intestinal transplantation. Sequenced by immunoSEQ multiplex PCR; TCRdb stores in-frame clones only, minus some. This table has fewer than 120,000 clones, about 94% appearing once. About this clone: Its antigen remains unknown.

CDR1 is LGHNT and CDR2 is FRNRAP in the germline V gene. The V end lost 6 bases, the J end lost 6 bases, and 14 bases lay between the germline ends. This CDR3 region has 13 residues. This specimen was unstimulated CD8+ T cells sorted from spleen or lymph node cells, taken before intestinal transplant. This sequence joins TRBV12-5 and TRBJ1-2; D possibly corresponds to TRBD1 (5 bases). The origin of this receptor is a human donor who received an intestinal transplant. The CDR3 is CASGPGGGNGYTF. As DNA, the CDR3 is TGTGCTAGTGGCCCCGGGGGAGGTAATGGCTACACCTTC.